This T cell receptor beta chain was documented in a study of blood T cells in healthy people across ages. This clonotype has a handful of counts. Sample-barcoded 5' priming and a J-beta primer mix drove a second PCR of 7 to 11 cycles. Individual samples furnished no less than 3 million CDR3-containing paired-end reads apiece. Via MiXCR, TCRdb re-called the 5' RACE reads, giving one row per CDR3 protein. Of about 800,000 distinct CDR3 sequences listed, 58% are singletons. Sequencing used blood. The receptor's source is a man aged 25-40 years in good health.

DNA of the CDR3: TGTGCCAGCAGAGTGGACAGGGGGTCTATGAACACTGAAGCTTTCTTT. Protein: CASRVDRGSMNTEAFF. The rearrangement joins TRBV21-1 to TRBJ1-1; no DNA check was done on the table's D call, TRBD1. TRBV21-1 counts as a pseudogene. The CDR3 loop spans 16 amino acids.